What follows are 10 T cell receptor beta chains derived from one specimen sequenced in a study of blood T cell repertoires in COVID-19. Sequencing used immunoSEQ multiplex PCR; TCRdb keeps in-frame clones, though not all of them. This repertoire shows some 260,000 clones, 65% to 90% found once; its top ten account for 1.5% to 2%. Sequenced sample: PBMCs or T cells enriched from blood (not recorded which). The receptors shown here come from a man aged 35 to 55 who had recovered from COVID-19.

This chain links TRBV19 with TRBJ2-6; no firm D call. Deletions cut 7 bases from V and 0 bases from J, with 7 bases between. CDR3 length: 14 residues. Germline assignment: CDR1 LNHDA and CDR2 SQIVND (reference sequence). CDR3 residues: CASTPISGANVLTF. In DNA, the CDR3 is TGTGCCAGTACCCCAATCTCTGGGGCCAACGTCCTGACTTTC.

The J gene is TRBJ1-4, the V gene TRBV29-1, with 7 bases identical to TRBD1. The junction had 9 bases not matched to a gene; V was cut back by 6 bases and J by 8 bases. The CDR3 extends over 13 amino acids. Germline CDR1 SQVTM, CDR2 ANQGSEA. Here the CDR3 reads CSVSQGLQEKLFF. CDR3 DNA sequence: TGCAGCGTATCACAGGGGCTACAAGAAAAACTGTTTTTT.

This clone showed up just once. The chain couples TRBV29-1 to TRBJ1-2, with TRBD1 as a possible D gene (6 bases). Germline loops: CDR1 SQVTM, CDR2 ANQGSEA. This CDR3 is 13 amino acids long. The V gene lost 4 bases and the J gene lost 8 bases, with 17 bases spanning the gap. CDR3 nucleotides: TGCAGCGTTGGGGTCGCAGGGGCGGTGGGCTACACCTTC. This translates into CSVGVAGAVGYTF.

The CDR3 region has the DNA TGTGCCATCAGTGAGCAGGCAGGATTGGAAGCTTTCTTT. Encoded protein: CAISEQAGLEAFF. The chain joins TRBV10-3 to TRBJ1-1; no clear D gene. The V and J ends lost 2 bases and 8 bases respectively, with 12 bases between them. This CDR3 has 13 residues. Germline CDR1 is ENHRY and CDR2 is SYGVKD.

This chain joins TRBV5-1 and TRBJ1-1; D gene unclear. The CDR3 runs to 14 residues. In germline, CDR1 is SGHRS, CDR2 YFSETQ. The V end was cut by 2 bases, the J end by 1 base, with 9 bases between. In nucleotides, the CDR3 is TGCGCCAGCAGCTTAGGAGCAGAGAACACTGAAGCTTTCTTT. Its protein is CASSLGAENTEAFF.

This clone was observed a handful of times. The rearrangement joins TRBV3-1 (or the pseudogene TRBV3-2) to TRBJ2-1, with D uncertain. V was cut by 4 bases and J by 2 bases, with 3 bases left in between. The CDR3 loop spans 12 amino acids. The germline V gene encodes CDR1 LGHDT and CDR2 YNNKEL (reference sequence). CDR3 bases: TGTGCCAGCAGCCCCGCCTACAATGAGCAGTTCTTC. This encodes CASSPAYNEQFF.

This rearrangement joins TRBV7-9 to TRBJ1-1; tentatively, D is TRBD1 (5 bases). There are 15 residues in the CDR3. Looked up from germline, CDR1 is SEHNR and CDR2 is FQNEAQ (reference sequence). V was trimmed by 1 base and J by 7 bases, leaving 16 bases between them. DNA for the CDR3: TGTGCCAGCAGCTTAGGTGTGCAAGGGGCGAATGAAGCTTTCTTT. This gives the protein CASSLGVQGANEAFF.

This chain uses TRBV18 with TRBJ1-5, with TRBD1 matching 9 bases. V shed 5 bases and J 4 bases; nucleotides not matched to a gene: 6. The CDR3 is 15 amino acids. Germline V gene data show CDR1 as KGHSH and CDR2 as LQKENI. In nucleotides, the CDR3 is TGTGCCAGCTCAGTGACAGGGGGACTAAATCAGCCCCAGCATTTT. It codes for CASSVTGGLNQPQHF.

This clone was counted a single time. The chain recombines TRBV7-2 with TRBJ2-7; 7 nucleotides align to TRBD1. The germline V gene encodes CDR1 SGHTA and CDR2 FQGNSA. With 4 bases clipped from V and 4 bases from J, the junction kept 4 bases outside the gene matches. The CDR3 length is 13 residues. The CDR3 bases are TGTGCCAGCAGCTACGACAGGGATTACGAGCAGTACTTC. This sequence encodes CASSYDRDYEQYF.

This chain joins TRBV28 and TRBJ2-3; TRBD2 matches 11 bases. With V trimmed by 3 bases and J by 8 bases, 16 bases remained unmatched. CDR1 and CDR2 (germline): MDHEN, SYDVKM. There are 18 residues in the CDR3. CDR3 nucleotides: TGTGCCAGCAGTTTCCGGAGGGGGAGACTAGCGGGAACTGGTACGCAGTATTTT. It translates to CASSFRRGRLAGTGTQYF. Supplemented by reference TRBV28 and TRBJ2-3, the full variable domain reads DVKVTQSSRYLVKRTGEKVFLECVQDMDHENMFWYRQDPGLGLRLIYFSYDVKMKEKGDIPEGYSVSREKKERFSLILESASTNQTSMYLCASSFRRGRLAGTGTQYFGPGTRLTVL.